Following are 4 T cell receptor beta chains from one sample sequenced in a study of OX40 agonist ivuxolimab in advanced cancers. The library was produced with the immunoSEQ multiplex PCR assay. This is the immuneACCESS table as TCRdb keeps it, with only in-frame sequences that have V and J called. A part of the clones is gone; compared with another copy, unresolved V genes explain less than half, and the rest is unexplained. The sample table contains just under 65,000 clones; only one count was recorded for around 91% of them. Jointly, the top ten make up under 14% of the sample. The sequencing here drew on CD4+ or CD8+ T cells sorted from blood, taken in a trial of the OX40 agonist ivuxolimab. These receptors came from an adult with an advanced solid tumor such as melanoma, head and neck, liver or kidney cancer.

This clone was recorded only once. The gene calls are TRBV28 and TRBJ1-3, with D unclear. CDR1 is MDHEN, CDR2 SYDVKM, per germline. The V end was cut by 5 bases, the J end by 4 bases, with 15 bases between. The CDR3 runs to 15 residues. The chain's CDR3 is CASSGRTAAGNTIYF. Written as DNA, the CDR3 is TGTGCCAGCAGTGGGCGGACGGCAGCAGGAAACACCATATATTTT.

The genes are TRBV9 and TRBJ2-1; 7 nucleotides line up with TRBD1. Germline CDR1 and CDR2: SGDLS and YYNGEE. The CDR3 runs to 15 residues. The ends lost 0 bases at V and 3 bases at J; junction bases unmatched: 3. The CDR3 DNA reads TGTGCCAGCAGCGTAGATCCAGGGGGCTACAATGAGCAGTTCTTC. Translation: CASSVDPGGYNEQFF. Full variable domain (rest looked up from reference TRBV9 and TRBJ2-1): DSGVTQTPKHLITATGQRVTLRCSPRSGDLSVYWYQQSLDQGLQFLIQYYNGEERAKGNILERFSAQQFPDLHSELNLSSLELGDSALYFCASSVDPGGYNEQFFGPGTRLTVL.

The V gene is TRBV6-5, the J gene TRBJ1-4; D uncertain. The CDR3 runs to 13 residues. The V end was cut by 5 bases, the J end by 8 bases, with 12 bases between. In germline, CDR1 is MNHEY, CDR2 SVGAGI. CDR3 nucleotide sequence: TGTGCCAGCAGTCCCCTGTCTGGAGAAAAACTGTTTTTT. Translated, it gives CASSPLSGEKLFF.

The chain has TRBV2 and TRBJ1-2; 7 nucleotides match TRBD1. V shed 8 bases, J shed 0 bases, and the junction held 6 bases outside the gene matches. Germline assignment: CDR1 SNHLY and CDR2 FYNNEI. CDR3 length: 14 amino acids. CDR3: CASGDRRSNYGYTF. For the CDR3, the DNA is TGTGCCAGCGGGGACAGACGTTCTAACTATGGCTACACCTTC.